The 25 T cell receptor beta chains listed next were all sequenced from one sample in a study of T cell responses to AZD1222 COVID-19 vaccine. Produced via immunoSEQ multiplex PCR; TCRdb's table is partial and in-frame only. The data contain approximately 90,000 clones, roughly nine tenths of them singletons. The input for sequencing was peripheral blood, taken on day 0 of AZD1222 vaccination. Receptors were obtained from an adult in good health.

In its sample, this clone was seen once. DNA for the CDR3: TGTGCCAGCAGTTACTCGCGGTTCGGCTATGGCTACACCTTC. Protein product: CASSYSRFGYGYTF. The chain carries TRBV6-5 and TRBJ1-2, with unresolved D. This CDR3 is 14 amino acids long. Trimming cost V 0 bases and J 4 bases, with 9 bases left between them. Germline V gives CDR1 MNHEY, CDR2 SVGAGI.

The CDR3 DNA reads TGTGCCAGCAGTTTCCTACCCGGACAGGCCTACGAGCAGTACTTC. Residues: CASSFLPGQAYEQYF. The V and J genes are TRBV28 and TRBJ2-7; 7 bases are a match to TRBD1. The ends lost 3 bases at V and 2 bases at J; junction bases unmatched: 7. The V gene's germline CDR1 is MDHEN and CDR2 SYDVKM. The CDR3 has 15 amino acids. Combining the CDR3 with reference TRBV28 and TRBJ2-7 gives the whole variable domain DVKVTQSSRYLVKRTGEKVFLECVQDMDHENMFWYRQDPGLGLRLIYFSYDVKMKEKGDIPEGYSVSREKKERFSLILESASTNQTSMYLCASSFLPGQAYEQYFGPGTRLTVT.

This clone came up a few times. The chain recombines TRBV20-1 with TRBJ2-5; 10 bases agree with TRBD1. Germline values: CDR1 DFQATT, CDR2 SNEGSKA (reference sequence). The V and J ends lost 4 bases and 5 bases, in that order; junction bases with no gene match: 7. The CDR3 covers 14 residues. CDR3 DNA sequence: TGCAGTGCTAATGACAGGGGGCCGAGGGAGACCCAGTACTTC. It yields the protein CSANDRGPRETQYF.

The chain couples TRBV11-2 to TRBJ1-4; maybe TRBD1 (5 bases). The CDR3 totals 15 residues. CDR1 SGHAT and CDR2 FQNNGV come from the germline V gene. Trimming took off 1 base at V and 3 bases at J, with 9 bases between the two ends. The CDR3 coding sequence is TGTGCCAGCAGCTTAGGGGGCAGCTCTAATGAAAAACTGTTTTTT. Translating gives CASSLGGSSNEKLFF. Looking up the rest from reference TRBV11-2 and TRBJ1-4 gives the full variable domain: EAGVAQSPRYKIIEKRQSVAFWCNPISGHATLYWYQQILGQGPKLLIQFQNNGVVDDSQLPKDRFSAERLKGVDSTLKIQPAKLEDSAVYLCASSLGGSSNEKLFFGSGTQLSVL.

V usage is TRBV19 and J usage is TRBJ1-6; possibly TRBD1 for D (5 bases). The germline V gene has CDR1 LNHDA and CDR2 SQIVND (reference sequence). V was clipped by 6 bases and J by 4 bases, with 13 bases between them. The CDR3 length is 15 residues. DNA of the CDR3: TGTGCCAGTAGAACACAGGAGACTTATAATTCACCCCTCCACTTT. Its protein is CASRTQETYNSPLHF.

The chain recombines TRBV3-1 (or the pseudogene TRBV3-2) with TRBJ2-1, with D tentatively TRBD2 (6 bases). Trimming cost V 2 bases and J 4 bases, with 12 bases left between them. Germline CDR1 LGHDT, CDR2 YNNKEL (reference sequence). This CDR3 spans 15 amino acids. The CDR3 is CASSQWGESYNEQFF. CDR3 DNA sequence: TGTGCCAGCAGCCAATGGGGGGAGTCTTACAATGAGCAGTTCTTC.

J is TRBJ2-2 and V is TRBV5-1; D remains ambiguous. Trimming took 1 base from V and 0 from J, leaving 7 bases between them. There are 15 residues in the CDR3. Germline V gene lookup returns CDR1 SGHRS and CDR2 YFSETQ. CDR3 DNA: TGCGCCAGCAGCTTGAACACCGCGAACACCGGGGAGCTGTTTTTT. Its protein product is CASSLNTANTGELFF. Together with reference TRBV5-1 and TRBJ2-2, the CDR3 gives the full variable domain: KAGVTQTPRYLIKTRGQQVTLSCSPISGHRSVSWYQQTPGQGLQFLFEYFSETQRNKGNFPGRFSGRQFSNSRSEMNVSTLELGDSALYLCASSLNTANTGELFFGEGSRLTVL.

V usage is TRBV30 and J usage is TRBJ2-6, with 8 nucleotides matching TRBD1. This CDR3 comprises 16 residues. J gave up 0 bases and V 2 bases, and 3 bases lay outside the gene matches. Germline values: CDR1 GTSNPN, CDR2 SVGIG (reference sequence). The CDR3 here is CAWSRQGSSGANVLTF. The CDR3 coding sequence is TGTGCCTGGAGTAGACAGGGGAGCTCTGGGGCCAACGTCCTGACTTTC.

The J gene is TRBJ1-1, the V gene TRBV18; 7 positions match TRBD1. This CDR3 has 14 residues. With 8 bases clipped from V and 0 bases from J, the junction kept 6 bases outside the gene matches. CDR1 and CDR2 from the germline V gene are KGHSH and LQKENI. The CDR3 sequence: CASRKGQLNTEAFF. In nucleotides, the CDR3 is TGTGCCAGCCGAAAGGGACAGTTGAACACTGAAGCTTTCTTT.

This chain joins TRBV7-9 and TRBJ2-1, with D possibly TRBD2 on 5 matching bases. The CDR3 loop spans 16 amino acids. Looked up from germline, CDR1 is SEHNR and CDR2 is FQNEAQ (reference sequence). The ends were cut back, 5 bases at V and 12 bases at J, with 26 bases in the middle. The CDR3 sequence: CASSRTSAGTPLTQFF. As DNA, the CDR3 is TGTGCCAGCAGCCGAACCAGCGCGGGTACCCCCCTTACGCAGTTCTTC. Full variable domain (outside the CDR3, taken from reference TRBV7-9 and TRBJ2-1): DTGVSQNPRHKITKRGQNVTFRCDPISEHNRLYWYRQTLGQGPEFLTYFQNEAQLEKSRLLSDRFSAERPKGSFSTLEIQRTEQGDSAMYLCASSRTSAGTPLTQFFGPGTRLTVL.

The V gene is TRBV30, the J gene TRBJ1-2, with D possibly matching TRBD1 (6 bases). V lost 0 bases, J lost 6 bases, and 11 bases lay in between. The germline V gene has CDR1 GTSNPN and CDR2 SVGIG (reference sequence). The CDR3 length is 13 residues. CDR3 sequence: CAWSVRGADGYTF. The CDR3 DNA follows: TGTGCCTGGAGTGTACGGGGGGCAGATGGCTACACCTTC. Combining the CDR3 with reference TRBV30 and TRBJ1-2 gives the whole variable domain SQTIHQWPATLVQPVGSPLSLECTVEGTSNPNLYWYRQAAGRGLQLLFYSVGIGQISSEVPQNLSASRPQDRQFILSSKKLLLSDSGFYLCAWSVRGADGYTFGSGTRLTVV.

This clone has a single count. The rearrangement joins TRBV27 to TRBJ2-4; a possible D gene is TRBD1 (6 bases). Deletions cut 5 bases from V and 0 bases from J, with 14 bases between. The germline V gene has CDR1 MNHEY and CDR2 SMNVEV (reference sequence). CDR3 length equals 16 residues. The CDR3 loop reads CASSQRQVLAKNIQYF. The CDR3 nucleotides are TGTGCCAGCAGTCAACGACAGGTCCTAGCCAAAAACATTCAGTACTTC.

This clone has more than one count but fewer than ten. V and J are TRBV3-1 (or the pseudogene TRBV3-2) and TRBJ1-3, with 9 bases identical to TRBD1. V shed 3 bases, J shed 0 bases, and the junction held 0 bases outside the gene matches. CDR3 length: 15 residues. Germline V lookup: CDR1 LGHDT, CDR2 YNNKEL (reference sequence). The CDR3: CASSQTGGSGNTIYF. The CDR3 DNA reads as TGTGCCAGCAGCCAGACAGGGGGCTCTGGAAACACCATATATTTT.

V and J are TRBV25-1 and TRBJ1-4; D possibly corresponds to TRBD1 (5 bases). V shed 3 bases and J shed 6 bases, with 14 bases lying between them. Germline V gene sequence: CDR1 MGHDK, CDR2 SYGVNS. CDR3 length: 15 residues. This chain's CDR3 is CASSEAGTNYEKLFF. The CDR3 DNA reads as TGTGCCAGCAGTGAGGCCGGGACGAATTATGAAAAACTGTTTTTT.

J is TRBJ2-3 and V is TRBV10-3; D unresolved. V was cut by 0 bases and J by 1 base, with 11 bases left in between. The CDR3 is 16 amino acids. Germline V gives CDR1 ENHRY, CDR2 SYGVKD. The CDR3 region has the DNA TGTGCCATCAGTGAGTCTGCAGGCGGACGCACAGATACGCAGTATTTT. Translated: CAISESAGGRTDTQYF.

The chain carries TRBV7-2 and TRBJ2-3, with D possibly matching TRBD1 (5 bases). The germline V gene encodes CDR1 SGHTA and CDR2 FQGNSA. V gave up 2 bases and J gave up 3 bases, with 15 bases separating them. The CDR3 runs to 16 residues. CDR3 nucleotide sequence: TGTGCCAGCAGCTTAAGGGTCACAGGAATTACAGATACGCAGTATTTT. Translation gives CASSLRVTGITDTQYF.

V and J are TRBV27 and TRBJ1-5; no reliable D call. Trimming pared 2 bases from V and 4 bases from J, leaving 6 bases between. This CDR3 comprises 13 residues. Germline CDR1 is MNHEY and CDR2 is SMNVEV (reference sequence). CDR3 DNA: TGTGCCAGCAGTTTACAGATTAATCAGCCCCAGCATTTT. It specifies CASSLQINQPQHF.

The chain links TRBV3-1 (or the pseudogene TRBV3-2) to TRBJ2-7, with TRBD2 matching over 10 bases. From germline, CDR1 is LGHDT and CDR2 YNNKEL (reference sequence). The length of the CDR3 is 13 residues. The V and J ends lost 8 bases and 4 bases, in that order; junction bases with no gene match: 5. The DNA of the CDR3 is TGTGCCAGCGGTCCGGGACTAGCGTACGAGCAGTACTTC. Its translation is CASGPGLAYEQYF.

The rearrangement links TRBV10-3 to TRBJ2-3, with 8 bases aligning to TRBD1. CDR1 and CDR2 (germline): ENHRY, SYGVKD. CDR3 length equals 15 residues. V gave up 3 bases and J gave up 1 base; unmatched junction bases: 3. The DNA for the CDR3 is TGTGCCATCAGTGACCAGGGGGCGGGCACAGATACGCAGTATTTT. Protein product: CAISDQGAGTDTQYF.

This CDR3 is CASLGNEQFF. The CDR3 DNA reads TGTGCCAGTCTGGGCAATGAGCAGTTCTTC. The rearrangement uses TRBV28 and TRBJ2-1; no definite D call. The V gene's germline CDR1 is MDHEN and CDR2 SYDVKM. With 9 bases removed from V and 6 bases from J, the gap between germline ends came to 6 bases. The CDR3 has 10 amino acids.

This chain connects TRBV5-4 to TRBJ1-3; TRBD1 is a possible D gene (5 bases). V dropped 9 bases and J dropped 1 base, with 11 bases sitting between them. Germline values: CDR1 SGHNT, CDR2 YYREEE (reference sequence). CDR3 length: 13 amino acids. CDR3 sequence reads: CAIRTLSGNTIYF. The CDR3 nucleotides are TGTGCCATCAGGACACTTTCTGGAAACACCATATATTTT.

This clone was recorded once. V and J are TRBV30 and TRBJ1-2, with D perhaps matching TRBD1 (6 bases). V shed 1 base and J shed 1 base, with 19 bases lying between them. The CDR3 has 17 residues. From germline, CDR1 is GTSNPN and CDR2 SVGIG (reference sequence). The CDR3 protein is CAWSGRGASGGNYGYTF. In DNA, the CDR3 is TGTGCCTGGAGTGGACGGGGGGCTTCAGGAGGTAACTATGGCTACACCTTC.

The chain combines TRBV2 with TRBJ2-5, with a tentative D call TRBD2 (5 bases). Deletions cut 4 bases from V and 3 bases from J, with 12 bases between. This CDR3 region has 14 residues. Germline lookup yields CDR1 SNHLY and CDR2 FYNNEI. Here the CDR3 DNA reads TGTGCCAGCAGTGGCATGACGGGGAAAGAGACCCAGTACTTC. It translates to CASSGMTGKETQYF.

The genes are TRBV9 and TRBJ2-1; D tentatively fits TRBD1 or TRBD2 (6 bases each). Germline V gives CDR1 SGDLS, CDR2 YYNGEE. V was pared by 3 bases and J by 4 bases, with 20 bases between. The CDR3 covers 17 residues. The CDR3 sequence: CASSAGGGTTYYNEQFF. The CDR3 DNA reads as TGTGCCAGCAGCGCCGGAGGGGGGACAACCTATTACAATGAGCAGTTCTTC. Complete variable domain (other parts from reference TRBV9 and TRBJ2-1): DSGVTQTPKHLITATGQRVTLRCSPRSGDLSVYWYQQSLDQGLQFLIQYYNGEERAKGNILERFSAQQFPDLHSELNLSSLELGDSALYFCASSAGGGTTYYNEQFFGPGTRLTVL.

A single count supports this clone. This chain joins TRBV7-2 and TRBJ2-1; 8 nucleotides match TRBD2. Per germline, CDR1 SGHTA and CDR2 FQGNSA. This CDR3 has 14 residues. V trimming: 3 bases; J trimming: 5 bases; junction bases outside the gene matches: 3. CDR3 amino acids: CASSFVREDNEQFF. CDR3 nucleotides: TGTGCCAGCAGCTTTGTGCGGGAGGACAATGAGCAGTTCTTC.